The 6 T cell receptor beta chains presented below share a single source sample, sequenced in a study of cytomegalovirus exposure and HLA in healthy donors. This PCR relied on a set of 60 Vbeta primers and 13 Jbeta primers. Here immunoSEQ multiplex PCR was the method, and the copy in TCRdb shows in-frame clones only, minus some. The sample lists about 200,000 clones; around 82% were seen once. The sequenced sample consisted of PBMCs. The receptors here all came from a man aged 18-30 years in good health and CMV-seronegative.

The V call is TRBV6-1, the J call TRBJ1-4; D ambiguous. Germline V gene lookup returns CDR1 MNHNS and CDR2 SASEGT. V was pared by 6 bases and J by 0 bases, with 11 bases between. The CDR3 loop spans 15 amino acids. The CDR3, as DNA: TGTGCCAGCAGCGGTCGGAGGGCAACTAATGAAAAACTGTTTTTT. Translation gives CASSGRRATNEKLFF.

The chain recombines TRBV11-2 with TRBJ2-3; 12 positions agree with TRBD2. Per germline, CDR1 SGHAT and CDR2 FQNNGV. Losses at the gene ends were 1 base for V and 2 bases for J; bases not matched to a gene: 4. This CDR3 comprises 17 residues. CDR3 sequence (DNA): TGTGCCAGCAGCTTAGCTAGCGGGGGGGCGATCACAGATACGCAGTATTTT. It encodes CASSLASGGAITDTQYF.

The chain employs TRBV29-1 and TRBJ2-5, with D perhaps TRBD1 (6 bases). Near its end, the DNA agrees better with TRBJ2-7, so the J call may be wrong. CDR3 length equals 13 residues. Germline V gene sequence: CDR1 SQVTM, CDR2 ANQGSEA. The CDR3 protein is CSVMTGSNYEQYF. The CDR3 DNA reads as TGCAGCGTCATGACAGGTTCCAACTACGAGCAGTACTTC.

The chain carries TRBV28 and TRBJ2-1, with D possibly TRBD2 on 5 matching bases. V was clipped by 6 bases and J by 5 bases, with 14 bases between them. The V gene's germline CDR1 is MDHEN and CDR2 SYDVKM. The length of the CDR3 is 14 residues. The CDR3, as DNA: TGTGCCAGCAGAACTAGTGGACCCAACAATGAGCAGTTCTTC. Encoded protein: CASRTSGPNNEQFF.

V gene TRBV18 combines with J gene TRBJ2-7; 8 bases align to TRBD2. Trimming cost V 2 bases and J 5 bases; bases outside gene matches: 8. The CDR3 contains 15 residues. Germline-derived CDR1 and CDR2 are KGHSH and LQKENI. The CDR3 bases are TGTGCCAGCTCACCAATCGGGGGGGCCGAAAACGAGCAGTACTTC. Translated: CASSPIGGAENEQYF.

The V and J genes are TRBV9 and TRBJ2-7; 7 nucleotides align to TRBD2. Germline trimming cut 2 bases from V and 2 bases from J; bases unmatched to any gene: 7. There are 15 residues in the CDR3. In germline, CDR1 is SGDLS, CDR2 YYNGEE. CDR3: CASSVAPGGPYEQYF. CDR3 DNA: TGTGCCAGCAGCGTCGCCCCGGGGGGACCCTACGAGCAGTACTTC.